The present T cell receptor beta chain was sequenced within a study of blood T cell repertoires in COVID-19. The method was immunoSEQ multiplex PCR; TCRdb's version includes in-frame clones alone and lacks a portion of them. Of over 200,000 clones in the sample, just over 85% were seen once. CDR1 is GTSNPN and CDR2 is SVGIG in the germline V gene (reference sequence). The CDR3 length is 15 residues. V lost 3 bases and J 6 bases, leaving 17 bases between the germline ends. The sequenced sample was PBMCs or T cells enriched from blood (not recorded which). The gene calls are TRBV30 and TRBJ2-2, with a possible D match to TRBD2 (6 bases). This TCR derives from a man younger than 35 who had recovered from COVID-19. The CDR3 spells CAWREGAWTAGELFF. For the CDR3, the DNA is TGTGCCTGGAGGGAGGGTGCGTGGACGGCCGGGGAGCTGTTTTTT.